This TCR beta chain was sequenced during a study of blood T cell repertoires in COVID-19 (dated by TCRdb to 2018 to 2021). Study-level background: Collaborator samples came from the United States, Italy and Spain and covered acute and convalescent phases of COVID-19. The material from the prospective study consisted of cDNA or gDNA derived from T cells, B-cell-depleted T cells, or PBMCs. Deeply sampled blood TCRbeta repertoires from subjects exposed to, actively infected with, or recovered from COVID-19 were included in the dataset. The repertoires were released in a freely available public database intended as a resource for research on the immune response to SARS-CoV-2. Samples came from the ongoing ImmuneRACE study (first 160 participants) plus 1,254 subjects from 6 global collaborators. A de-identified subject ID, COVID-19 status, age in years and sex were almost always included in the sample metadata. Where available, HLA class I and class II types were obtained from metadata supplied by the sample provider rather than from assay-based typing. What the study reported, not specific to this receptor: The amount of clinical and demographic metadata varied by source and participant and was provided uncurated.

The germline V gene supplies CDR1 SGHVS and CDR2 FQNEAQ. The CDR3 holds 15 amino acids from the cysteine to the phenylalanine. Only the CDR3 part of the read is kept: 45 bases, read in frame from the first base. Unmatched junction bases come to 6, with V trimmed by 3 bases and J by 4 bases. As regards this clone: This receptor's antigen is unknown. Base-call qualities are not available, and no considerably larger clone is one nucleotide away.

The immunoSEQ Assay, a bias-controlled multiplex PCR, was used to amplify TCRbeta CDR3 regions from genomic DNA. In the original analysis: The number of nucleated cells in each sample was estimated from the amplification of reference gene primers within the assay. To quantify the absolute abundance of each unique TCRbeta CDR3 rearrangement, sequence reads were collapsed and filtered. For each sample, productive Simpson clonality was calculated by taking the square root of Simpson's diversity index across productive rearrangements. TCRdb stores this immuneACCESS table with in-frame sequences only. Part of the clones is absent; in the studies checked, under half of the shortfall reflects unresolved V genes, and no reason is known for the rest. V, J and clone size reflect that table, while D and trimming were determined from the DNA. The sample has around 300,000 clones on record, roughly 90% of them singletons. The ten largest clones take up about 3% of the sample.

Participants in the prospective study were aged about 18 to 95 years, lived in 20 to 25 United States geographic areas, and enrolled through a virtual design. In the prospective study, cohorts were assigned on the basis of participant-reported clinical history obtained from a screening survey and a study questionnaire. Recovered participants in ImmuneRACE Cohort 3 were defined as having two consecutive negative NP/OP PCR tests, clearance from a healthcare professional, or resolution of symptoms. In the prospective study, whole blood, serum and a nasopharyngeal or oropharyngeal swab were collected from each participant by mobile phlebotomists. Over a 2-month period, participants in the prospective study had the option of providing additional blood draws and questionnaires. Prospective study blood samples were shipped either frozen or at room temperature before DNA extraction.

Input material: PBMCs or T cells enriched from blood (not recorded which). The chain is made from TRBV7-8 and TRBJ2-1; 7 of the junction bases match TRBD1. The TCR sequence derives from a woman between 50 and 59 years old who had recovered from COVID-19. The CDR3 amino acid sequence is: CASSFVGTEYNEQFF. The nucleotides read TGTGCCAGCAGCTTTGTTGGGACAGAGTACAATGAGCAGTTCTTC. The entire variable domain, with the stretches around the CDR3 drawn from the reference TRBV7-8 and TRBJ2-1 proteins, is GAGVSQSPRYKVAKRGQDVALRCDPISGHVSLFWYQQALGQGPEFLTYFQNEAQLDKSGLPSDRFFAERPEGSVSTLKIQRTQQEDSAVYLCASSFVGTEYNEQFFGPGTRLTVL.